This T cell receptor beta chain stems from a study of cytomegalovirus exposure and HLA in healthy donors. About the study: Previous work identified roughly 120 million unique TCR beta sequences from approximately 190 million T cells. Whole-study results and caveats: For most TCR beta V segments, an earlier analysis put the productive rate at about 87% or about 30% of the time. Later examination showed HLA-associated TCR beta chains had greater clonal expansion than equally common others.

V gave up 1 base and J gave up 6 bases; unmatched junction bases: 11. The CDR3 spans 17 residues. CDR1 MGHRA and CDR2 YSYEKL come from the germline V gene. Healthy donors of bone marrow made up the group. The PCR ran on 60 Vbeta and 13 Jbeta primers. Profiling relied on immunoSEQ multiplex PCR, and the TCRdb table lists in-frame clones only, not all of them. The sample records about 100,000 clones, more than 70% being singletons. This clone was recorded a few times. The antigen is not known. This clonotype originated in a man aged 25-45 years in good health and CMV-seronegative. Sequencing was performed on PBMCs. V is TRBV4-1 and J is TRBJ1-5; 8 nucleotides match TRBD1. CDR3 protein: CASSQGDGQGRRQPQHF. Written as DNA, the CDR3 is TGCGCCAGCAGCCAAGGGGACGGACAGGGTAGACGTCAGCCCCAGCATTTT.